This entry lists 28 T cell receptor beta chains sequenced from one sample in a study of blood T cell repertoires in COVID-19. Data came from immunoSEQ multiplex PCR; TCRdb stores just in-frame clones and leaves some out. The profile shows 150,000 to 200,000 clones, about 80% of them singletons. The sample was PBMCs or T cells enriched from blood (not recorded which). The receptors shown here come from a man aged 45 to 65 who had recovered from COVID-19.

As DNA, the CDR3 is TGTGCCACCTACCATCCCCTAGCGGGAGTATATGAGCAGTACTTC. Protein: CATYHPLAGVYEQYF. The gene calls are TRBV6-5 and TRBJ2-7, with 10 positions matching TRBD2. The CDR3 runs to 15 residues. J was trimmed by 7 bases and V by 10 bases; bases with no gene match: 16. Germline V gene lookup returns CDR1 MNHEY and CDR2 SVGAGI.

This chain connects TRBV19 to TRBJ1-6; D remains unclear. Germline CDR1 and CDR2: LNHDA and SQIVND (reference sequence). The germline V and J ends were trimmed by 4 bases and 9 bases, with 10 bases remaining between them. The CDR3 consists of 13 residues. Here the CDR3 DNA reads TGTGCCAGTAGTACGGGAGGCGCTTCACCCCTCCACTTT. This sequence encodes CASSTGGASPLHF.

This rearrangement joins TRBV19 to TRBJ1-6, with a tentative D call TRBD1 (5 bases). Germline CDR1 LNHDA, CDR2 SQIVND (reference sequence). The V end lost 3 bases, the J end lost 10 bases, and 13 bases lay between the germline ends. The CDR3 has 14 amino acids. CDR3: CASSIVTQGSPLHF. CDR3 bases: TGTGCCAGTAGTATCGTCACCCAGGGATCACCCCTCCACTTT. Together with reference TRBV19 and TRBJ1-6, the CDR3 gives the full variable domain: DGGITQSPKYLFRKEGQNVTLSCEQNLNHDAMYWYRQDPGQGLRLIYYSQIVNDFQKGDIAEGYSVSREKKESFPLTVTSAQKNPTAFYLCASSIVTQGSPLHFGNGTRLTVT.

The V and J genes are TRBV30 and TRBJ1-1; perhaps TRBD1 as D (5 bases). The CDR3 loop spans 13 amino acids. The V gene lost 8 bases and the J gene lost 0 bases, with 13 bases spanning the gap. Per germline, CDR1 GTSNPN and CDR2 SVGIG (reference sequence). Here the CDR3 DNA reads TGTGCCAGAAGGACACCGATGAACACTGAAGCTTTCTTT. Translation: CARRTPMNTEAFF.

CDR3 nucleotide sequence: TGTGCCAGCAGCCCTACTCCCGGACAGGGGGCGCCTGGCTACACCTTC. Translating it yields CASSPTPGQGAPGYTF. This sequence joins TRBV16 and TRBJ1-2, with 11 positions matching TRBD1. The CDR3 loop spans 16 amino acids. Looked up from germline, CDR1 is KGHSY and CDR2 is FQNENV. The junction had 11 bases not matched to a gene; V was cut back by 4 bases and J by 7 bases.

The chain has TRBV11-3 and TRBJ2-7; no clear D. The CDR3 is 13 amino acids. Looked up from germline, CDR1 is SGHNT and CDR2 is YENEEA. V was shortened by 4 bases and J by 2 bases, with 9 bases between the two germline ends. The chain's CDR3 is CASSSEAAYEQYF. The DNA of the CDR3 is TGTGCCAGCAGCTCAGAGGCAGCCTACGAGCAGTACTTC.

This rearrangement joins TRBV11-1 to TRBJ2-1; D may be TRBD2 (6 bases). V was trimmed by 3 bases and J by 0 bases, leaving 9 bases between them. CDR1 is SGHAT, CDR2 FQDESV, per germline (reference sequence). CDR3 length equals 15 residues. CDR3 loop: CASSFSSASYNEQFF. The CDR3 region has the DNA TGTGCCAGCAGCTTCTCTAGCGCCTCCTACAATGAGCAGTTCTTC.

This clone occurred a few times. The chain uses TRBV4-1 and TRBJ2-5; D might be TRBD1 (7 bases). Trimming pared 0 bases from V and 5 bases from J, leaving 16 bases between. CDR3 length equals 16 residues. Germline-derived CDR1 and CDR2 are MGHRA and YSYEKL. The chain's CDR3 is CASSQDRRGLGETQYF. The CDR3 DNA reads as TGCGCCAGCAGCCAAGATCGGAGGGGGCTGGGGGAGACCCAGTACTTC.

This clone was seen more than once but under ten times. The chain combines TRBV28 with TRBJ1-2, with D unclear. Per germline, CDR1 MDHEN and CDR2 SYDVKM. The CDR3 extends over 13 amino acids. Trimming removed 6 bases from V and 5 bases from J, with 13 bases in between. This CDR3 is CASSVEGYYGYTF. DNA of the CDR3: TGTGCCAGCAGCGTCGAGGGTTATTATGGCTACACCTTC.

This chain uses TRBV7-9 with TRBJ1-6, with D perhaps matching TRBD1 (6 bases). This CDR3 contains 15 residues. Germline values: CDR1 SEHNR, CDR2 FQNEAQ (reference sequence). V shed 1 base and J shed 7 bases, with 11 bases lying between them. CDR3 in DNA: TGTGCCAGCAGCTTAGGGACAGACGTAAATTCACCCCTCCACTTT. It is translated as CASSLGTDVNSPLHF.

This chain joins TRBV3-1 (or the pseudogene TRBV3-2) and TRBJ1-1; possible D gene TRBD1, 6 bases. The CDR3 has 12 amino acids. V was clipped by 6 bases and J by 7 bases, with 12 bases between them. The germline V gene has CDR1 LGHDT and CDR2 YNNKEL (reference sequence). The CDR3 DNA is TGTGCCAGCAGTTATCAGGGGCGTGAAGCTTTCTTT. Translation: CASSYQGREAFF.

The chain combines TRBV6-5 with TRBJ1-5; 9 bases agree with TRBD1. Germline values: CDR1 MNHEY, CDR2 SVGAGI. CDR3 length: 16 amino acids. After removal of 4 bases from V and 3 bases from J, the junction contained 7 bases not matched to a gene. The CDR3 loop reads CASSSSDRGDNQPQHF. The CDR3 coding sequence is TGTGCCAGCAGTTCATCCGACAGGGGGGACAATCAGCCCCAGCATTTT.

Written as DNA, the CDR3 is TGTGCCAGCAGCCGTACGGGGACTCCGACGGGGAGGGATGCGGGAGGGTCCGAGCAGTACTTC. Protein product: CASSRTGTPTGRDAGGSEQYF. The rearrangement uses TRBV7-3 and TRBJ2-7; 9 bases line up with TRBD2. CDR1 is SGHTA and CDR2 is FQGTGA in the germline V gene. The CDR3 has 21 amino acids. The V and J ends lost 5 bases and 6 bases, in that order; junction bases with no gene match: 29.

The chain has TRBV5-4 and TRBJ1-1; 8 nucleotides line up with TRBD1. The CDR3 spans 15 residues. CDR1 is SGHNT and CDR2 is YYREEE in the germline V gene (reference sequence). With 4 bases clipped from V and 5 bases from J, the junction kept 10 bases outside the gene matches. The chain's CDR3 is CASSPPGQGQTEAFF. The CDR3 coding sequence is TGTGCCAGCAGCCCCCCCGGACAGGGACAAACTGAAGCTTTCTTT.

In DNA form, the CDR3 reads TGTGCCAGCAGTGTTTCCGCCGGCGGTGAAAAACTGTTTTTT. Its protein product is CASSVSAGGEKLFF. The chain is built from TRBV2 and TRBJ1-4; D not certain. Deletions cut 4 bases from V and 7 bases from J, with 13 bases between. This CDR3 spans 14 amino acids. Germline V gene lookup returns CDR1 SNHLY and CDR2 FYNNEI.

This rearrangement joins TRBV6-5 to TRBJ1-2; no clear D gene. The CDR3 extends over 12 amino acids. From germline, CDR1 is MNHEY and CDR2 SVGAGI. With 10 bases removed from V and 5 bases from J, the gap between germline ends came to 14 bases. CDR3 nucleotide sequence: TGTGCCACCCAAACACCGACTTATGGCTACACCTTC. Translated: CATQTPTYGYTF.

This clone was observed once. The V gene is TRBV29-1, the J gene TRBJ1-5; TRBD1 agrees at 7 bases. There are 14 residues in the CDR3. Germline-derived CDR1 and CDR2 are SQVTM and ANQGSEA. V shed 6 bases and J 0 bases; nucleotides not matched to a gene: 5. CDR3 sequence (DNA): TGCAGCGTAGCAACAGGGGATAGCAATCAGCCCCAGCATTTT. Its translation is CSVATGDSNQPQHF.

This clone appeared a single time. The chain combines TRBV24-1 with TRBJ1-2; no clear D gene. V lost 2 bases and J lost 2, with 8 bases in between. The CDR3 sequence is 14 residues long. Germline V gives CDR1 KGHDR, CDR2 SFDVKD. CDR3 region: CATSDWRNNYGYTF. CDR3 in DNA: TGTGCCACCAGTGATTGGCGGAACAACTATGGCTACACCTTC.

The table lists this clone with a count of one. V gene TRBV9 combines with J gene TRBJ2-3, with D tentatively TRBD2 (6 bases). Trimming shortened V by 0 bases and J by 2 bases, and 13 bases separated the two germline ends. This CDR3 region has 16 residues. Germline V lookup: CDR1 SGDLS, CDR2 YYNGEE. The CDR3 region has the DNA TGTGCCAGCAGCGTAGCCTCCGGAGGGAACACAGATACGCAGTATTTT. Translating it yields CASSVASGGNTDTQYF. Full variable domain (missing parts from reference TRBV9 and TRBJ2-3): DSGVTQTPKHLITATGQRVTLRCSPRSGDLSVYWYQQSLDQGLQFLIQYYNGEERAKGNILERFSAQQFPDLHSELNLSSLELGDSALYFCASSVASGGNTDTQYFGPGTRLTVL.

This clone was picked up a small number of times. The gene calls are TRBV7-3 and TRBJ1-1; no clear D. The CDR3 has 14 residues. The germline V gene encodes CDR1 SGHTA and CDR2 FQGTGA. V lost 2 bases, J lost 3 bases, and 10 bases lay in between. CDR3 sequence: CASSLEGSDTEAFF. In DNA, the CDR3 is TGTGCCAGCAGCTTAGAGGGAAGCGACACTGAAGCTTTCTTT.

J is TRBJ2-2 and V is TRBV7-3; TRBD2 is a possible D gene (5 bases). CDR1 and CDR2 (germline): SGHTA, FQGTGA. CDR3 length equals 15 residues. V dropped 3 bases and J dropped 2 bases, with 10 bases sitting between them. The CDR3 coding sequence is TGTGCCAGCAGCTTGAGCGGAAAAAACACCGGGGAGCTGTTTTTT. Its protein is CASSLSGKNTGELFF.

The chain links TRBV19 to TRBJ1-2, with 8 bases that match TRBD1. This CDR3 spans 15 amino acids. CDR1 and CDR2 (germline): LNHDA, SQIVND (reference sequence). Trimming cost V 4 bases and J 4 bases; bases outside gene matches: 8. The DNA of the CDR3 is TGTGCCAGTAGTACCGGACAGGGCCACGCCTATGGCTACACCTTC. This gives the protein CASSTGQGHAYGYTF.

CDR3 DNA: TGCAGCGTTAGCAGGGGGAGAAACATTCAGTACTTC. Its protein product is CSVSRGRNIQYF. The chain combines TRBV29-1 with TRBJ2-4, with 7 bases matching TRBD1. The CDR3 has 12 residues. Germline CDR1 is SQVTM and CDR2 is ANQGSEA. Trimming removed 5 bases from V and 6 bases from J; junction bases left unmatched: 4.

The CDR3, as DNA: TGTGCCAGCAGCCTAGAAAACAGGGACCTCTATGGCTACACCTTC. Translating gives CASSLENRDLYGYTF. The V and J genes are TRBV3-1 (or the pseudogene TRBV3-2) and TRBJ1-2; D possibly corresponds to TRBD1 (6 bases). The CDR3 covers 15 residues. Between the trimmed V and J ends, which lost 4 bases and 4 bases, there was a span of 16 bases. The V gene's germline CDR1 is LGHDT and CDR2 YNNKEL (reference sequence).

J is TRBJ1-2 and V is TRBV18; TRBD1 is a possible D gene (6 bases). This CDR3 is 15 amino acids long. CDR1 and CDR2 from the germline V gene are KGHSH and LQKENI. Trimming removed 6 bases from V and 4 bases from J, with 18 bases in between. The CDR3 is CASSTGGQTTYGYTF. The CDR3 DNA is TGTGCCAGCTCTACCGGGGGGCAGACGACCTATGGCTACACCTTC.

This clone was counted only a few times. J is TRBJ1-1 and V is TRBV7-2; TRBD1 matches 7 bases. The CDR3 extends over 15 amino acids. V lost 0 bases, J lost 1 base, and 2 bases stayed unmatched. Germline loops: CDR1 SGHTA, CDR2 FQGNSA. The CDR3 spells CASSLAGTANTEAFF. The CDR3 nucleotides are TGTGCCAGCAGCTTAGCCGGGACAGCGAACACTGAAGCTTTCTTT. Together with reference TRBV7-2 and TRBJ1-1, the CDR3 gives the full variable domain: GAGVSQSPSNKVTEKGKDVELRCDPISGHTALYWYRQSLGQGLEFLIYFQGNSAPDKSGLPSDRFSAERTGGSVSTLTIQRTQQEDSAVYLCASSLAGTANTEAFFGQGTRLTVV.

The V gene is TRBV10-1, the J gene TRBJ2-5; no definite D call. CDR1 is WNHNN and CDR2 is SYGVQD in the germline V gene (reference sequence). With 1 base removed from V and 2 bases from J, the gap between germline ends came to 5 bases. CDR3 length equals 13 residues. CDR3 sequence reads: CASSELQQETQYF. The CDR3 bases are TGCGCCAGCAGTGAGTTGCAGCAAGAGACCCAGTACTTC.

V gene TRBV2 combines with J gene TRBJ2-2; 9 bases agree with TRBD1. This CDR3 is built from 15 residues. Looked up from germline, CDR1 is SNHLY and CDR2 is FYNNEI. J was trimmed by 5 bases and V by 7 bases; bases with no gene match: 8. Written as DNA, the CDR3 is TGTGCCAGCACTCGGACAGGGGCGAGAACCGGGGAGCTGTTTTTT. Protein product: CASTRTGARTGELFF.